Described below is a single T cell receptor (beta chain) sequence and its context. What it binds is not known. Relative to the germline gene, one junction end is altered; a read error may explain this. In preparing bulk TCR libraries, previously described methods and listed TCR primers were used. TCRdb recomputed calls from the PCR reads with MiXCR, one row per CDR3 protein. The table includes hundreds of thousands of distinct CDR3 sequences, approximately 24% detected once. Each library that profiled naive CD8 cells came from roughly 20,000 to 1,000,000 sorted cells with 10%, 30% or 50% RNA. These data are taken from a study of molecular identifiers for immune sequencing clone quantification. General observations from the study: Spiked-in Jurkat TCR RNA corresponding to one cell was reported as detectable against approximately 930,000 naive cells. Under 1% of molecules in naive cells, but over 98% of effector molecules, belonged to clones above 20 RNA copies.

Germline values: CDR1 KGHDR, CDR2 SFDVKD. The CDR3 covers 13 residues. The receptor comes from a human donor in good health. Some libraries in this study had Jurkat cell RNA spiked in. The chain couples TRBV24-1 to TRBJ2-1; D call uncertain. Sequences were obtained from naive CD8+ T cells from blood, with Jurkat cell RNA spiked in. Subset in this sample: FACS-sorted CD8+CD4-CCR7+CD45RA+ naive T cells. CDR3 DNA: TGTGCCACCAGTAATTTGGCCTACAATGAGCAGTTCTTC. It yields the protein CATSNLAYNEQFF.